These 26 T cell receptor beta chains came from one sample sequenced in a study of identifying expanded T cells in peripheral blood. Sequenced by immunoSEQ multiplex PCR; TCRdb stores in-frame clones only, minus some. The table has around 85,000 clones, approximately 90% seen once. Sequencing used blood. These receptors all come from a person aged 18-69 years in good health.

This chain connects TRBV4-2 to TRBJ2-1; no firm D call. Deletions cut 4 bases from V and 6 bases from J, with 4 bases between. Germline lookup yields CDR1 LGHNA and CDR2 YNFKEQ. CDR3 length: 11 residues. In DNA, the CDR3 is TGTGCCAGCAGCCTAACCAATGAGCAGTTCTTC. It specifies CASSLTNEQFF.

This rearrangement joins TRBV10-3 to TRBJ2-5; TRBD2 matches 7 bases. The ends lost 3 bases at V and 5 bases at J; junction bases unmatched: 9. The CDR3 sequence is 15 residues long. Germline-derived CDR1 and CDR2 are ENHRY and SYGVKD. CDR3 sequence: CAISEPSTSLETQYF. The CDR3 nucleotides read TGTGCCATCAGTGAACCTTCGACTAGCCTGGAGACCCAGTACTTC.

The CDR3 region is CASSLDSQNTEAFF. The DNA of the CDR3 is TGTGCCAGCAGTCTTGACAGCCAGAACACTGAAGCTTTCTTT. The chain carries TRBV6-5 and TRBJ1-1; a weak D match, TRBD1 (5 bases). CDR1 is MNHEY, CDR2 SVGAGI, per germline. This CDR3 is 14 amino acids long. V lost 5 bases and J lost 1, with 11 bases in between.

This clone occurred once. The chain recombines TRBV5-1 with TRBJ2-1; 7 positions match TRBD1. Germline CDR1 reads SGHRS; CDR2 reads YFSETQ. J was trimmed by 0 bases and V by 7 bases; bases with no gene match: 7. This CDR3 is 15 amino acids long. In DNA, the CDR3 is TGCGCCAGCCCGAGGGGGCTTCTCTCCTACAATGAGCAGTTCTTC. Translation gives CASPRGLLSYNEQFF.

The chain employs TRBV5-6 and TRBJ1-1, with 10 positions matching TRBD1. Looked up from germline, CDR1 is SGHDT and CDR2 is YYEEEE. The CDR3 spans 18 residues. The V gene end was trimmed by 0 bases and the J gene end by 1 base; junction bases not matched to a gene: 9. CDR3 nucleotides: TGTGCCAGCAGCTTGGCCGTAGGGACAGGGGAGTGGAACACTGAAGCTTTCTTT. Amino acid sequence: CASSLAVGTGEWNTEAFF.

CDR3: CASSIVQAADTQYF. The DNA of the CDR3 is TGTGCCAGCAGTATAGTGCAGGCTGCGGATACGCAGTATTTT. The gene calls are TRBV6-5 and TRBJ2-3; D unclear. The CDR3 contains 14 residues. Germline V gene sequence: CDR1 MNHEY, CDR2 SVGAGI. V was pared by 5 bases and J by 6 bases, with 15 bases between.

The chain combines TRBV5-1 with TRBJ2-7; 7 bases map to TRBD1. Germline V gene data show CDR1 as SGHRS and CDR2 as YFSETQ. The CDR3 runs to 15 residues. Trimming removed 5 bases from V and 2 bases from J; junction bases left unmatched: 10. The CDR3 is CASRKNRDSPYEQYF. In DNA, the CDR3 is TGCGCCAGCAGAAAAAACCGGGACAGCCCCTACGAGCAGTACTTC.

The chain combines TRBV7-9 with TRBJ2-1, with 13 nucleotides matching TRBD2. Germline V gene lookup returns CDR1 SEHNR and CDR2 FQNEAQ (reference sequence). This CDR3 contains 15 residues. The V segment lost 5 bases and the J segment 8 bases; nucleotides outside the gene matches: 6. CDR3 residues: CASSLRLAGGDEQFF. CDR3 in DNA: TGTGCCAGCAGCCTCCGACTAGCGGGGGGCGATGAGCAGTTCTTC. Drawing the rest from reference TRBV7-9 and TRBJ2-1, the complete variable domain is DTGVSQNPRHKITKRGQNVTFRCDPISEHNRLYWYRQTLGQGPEFLTYFQNEAQLEKSRLLSDRFSAERPKGSFSTLEIQRTEQGDSAMYLCASSLRLAGGDEQFFGPGTRLTVL.

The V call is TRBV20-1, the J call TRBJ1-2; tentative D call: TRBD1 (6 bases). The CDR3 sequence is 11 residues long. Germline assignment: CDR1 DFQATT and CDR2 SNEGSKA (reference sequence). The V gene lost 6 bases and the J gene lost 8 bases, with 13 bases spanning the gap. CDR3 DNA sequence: TGCAGTGCCGGAGGGGGGGACGGCTACACCTTC. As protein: CSAGGGDGYTF.

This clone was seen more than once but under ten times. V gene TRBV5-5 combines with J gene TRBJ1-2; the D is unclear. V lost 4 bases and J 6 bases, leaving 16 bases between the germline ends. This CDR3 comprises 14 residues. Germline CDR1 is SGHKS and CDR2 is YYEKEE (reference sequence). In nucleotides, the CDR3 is TGTGCCAGCAGCGCCCAGCAAGGGCCCCATGGCTACACCTTC. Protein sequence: CASSAQQGPHGYTF.

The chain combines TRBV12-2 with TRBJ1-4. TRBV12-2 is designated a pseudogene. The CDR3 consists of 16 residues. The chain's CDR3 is CAHPRGARQGNEKLFF. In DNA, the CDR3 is TGTGCTCATCCTCGGGGGGCCCGGCAGGGTAATGAAAAACTGTTTTTT.

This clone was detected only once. This CDR3 is CASSLWSGGGASSGANVLTF. CDR3 coding DNA: TGTGCCAGCAGTTTATGGTCTGGTGGGGGTGCGAGCTCTGGGGCCAACGTCCTGACTTTC. The chain has TRBV27 and TRBJ2-6; D possibly matches TRBD1 or TRBD2 (5 bases each). The V gene lost 1 base and the J gene lost 0 bases, with 19 bases spanning the gap. The germline V gene has CDR1 MNHEY and CDR2 SMNVEV (reference sequence). This CDR3 is built from 20 residues. Combining the CDR3 with reference TRBV27 and TRBJ2-6 gives the whole variable domain EAQVTQNPRYLITVTGKKLTVTCSQNMNHEYMSWYRQDPGLGLRQIYYSMNVEVTDKGDVPEGYKVSRKEKRNFPLILESPSPNQTSLYFCASSLWSGGGASSGANVLTFGAGSRLTVL.

The CDR3 coding sequence is TGTGCCATCAGTGAGGGGAAGAATCAGCCCCAGCATTTT. It specifies CAISEGKNQPQHF. The chain combines TRBV10-3 with TRBJ1-5; no firm D call. Germline CDR1 ENHRY, CDR2 SYGVKD. The CDR3 spans 13 residues. V was trimmed by 2 bases and J by 4 bases, leaving 6 bases between them.

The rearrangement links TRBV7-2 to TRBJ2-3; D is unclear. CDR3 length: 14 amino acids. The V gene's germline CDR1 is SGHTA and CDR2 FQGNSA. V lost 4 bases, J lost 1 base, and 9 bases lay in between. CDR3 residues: CASSSSRGTDTQYF. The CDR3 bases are TGTGCCAGCAGCTCTTCTAGGGGCACAGATACGCAGTATTTT.

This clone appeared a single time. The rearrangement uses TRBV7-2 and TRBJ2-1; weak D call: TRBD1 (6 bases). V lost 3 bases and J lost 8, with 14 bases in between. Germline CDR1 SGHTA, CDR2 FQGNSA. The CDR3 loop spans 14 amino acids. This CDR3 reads CASSFRTAGDEQFF. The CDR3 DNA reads TGTGCCAGCAGCTTCCGGACAGCCGGAGATGAGCAGTTCTTC.

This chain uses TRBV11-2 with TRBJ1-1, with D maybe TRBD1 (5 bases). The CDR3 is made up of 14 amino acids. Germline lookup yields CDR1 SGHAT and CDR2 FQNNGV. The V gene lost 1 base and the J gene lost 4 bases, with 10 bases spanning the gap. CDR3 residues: CASSLGQRGTEAFF. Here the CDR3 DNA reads TGTGCCAGCAGCTTAGGACAGAGAGGCACTGAAGCTTTCTTT.

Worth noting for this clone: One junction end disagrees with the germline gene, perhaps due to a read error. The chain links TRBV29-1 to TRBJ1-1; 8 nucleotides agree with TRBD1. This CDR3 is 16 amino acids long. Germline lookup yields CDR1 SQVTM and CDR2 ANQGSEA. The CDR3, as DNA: TGCAGCGTTCAAGACAGGGGCGGAGGCTCAAACACTGAAGCTTTCTTT. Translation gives CSVQDRGGGSNTEAFF.

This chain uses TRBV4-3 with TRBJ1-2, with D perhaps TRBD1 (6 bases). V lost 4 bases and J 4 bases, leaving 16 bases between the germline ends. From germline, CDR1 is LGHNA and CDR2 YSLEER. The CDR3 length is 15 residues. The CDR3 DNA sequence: TGCGCCAGCAGCCTCGTCAGGGGCATGAGCTATGGCTACACCTTC. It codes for CASSLVRGMSYGYTF.

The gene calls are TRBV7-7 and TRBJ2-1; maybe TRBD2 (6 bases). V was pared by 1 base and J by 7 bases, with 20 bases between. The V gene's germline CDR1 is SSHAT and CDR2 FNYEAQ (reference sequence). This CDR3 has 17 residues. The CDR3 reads CASSLGAGPSRWNEQFF. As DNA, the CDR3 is TGTGCCAGCAGCTTAGGTGCGGGGCCATCACGGTGGAATGAGCAGTTCTTC.

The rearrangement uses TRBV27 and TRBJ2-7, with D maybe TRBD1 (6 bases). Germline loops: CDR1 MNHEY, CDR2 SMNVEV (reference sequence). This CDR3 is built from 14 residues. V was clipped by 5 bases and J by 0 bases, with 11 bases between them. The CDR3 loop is CASSPGTSSYEQYF. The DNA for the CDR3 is TGTGCCAGCAGTCCAGGGACATCCTCCTACGAGCAGTACTTC.

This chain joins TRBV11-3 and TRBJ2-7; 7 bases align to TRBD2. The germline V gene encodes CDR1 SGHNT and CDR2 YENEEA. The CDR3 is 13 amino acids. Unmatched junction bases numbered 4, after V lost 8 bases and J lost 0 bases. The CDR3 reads CASSGGSSYEQYF. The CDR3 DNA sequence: TGTGCCAGCTCCGGGGGGAGCTCCTACGAGCAGTACTTC.

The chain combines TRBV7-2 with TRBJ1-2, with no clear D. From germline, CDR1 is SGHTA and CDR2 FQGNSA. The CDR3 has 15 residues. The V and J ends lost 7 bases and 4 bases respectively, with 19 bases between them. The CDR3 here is CASIQDRAALYGYTF. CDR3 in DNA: TGTGCCAGCATCCAAGATAGAGCGGCCCTCTATGGCTACACCTTC.

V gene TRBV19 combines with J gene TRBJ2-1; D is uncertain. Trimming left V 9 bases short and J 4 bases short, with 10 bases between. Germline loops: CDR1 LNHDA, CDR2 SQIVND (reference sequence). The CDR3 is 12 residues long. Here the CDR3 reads CASRKGYNEQFF. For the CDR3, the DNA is TGTGCCAGCCGTAAGGGTTACAATGAGCAGTTCTTC.

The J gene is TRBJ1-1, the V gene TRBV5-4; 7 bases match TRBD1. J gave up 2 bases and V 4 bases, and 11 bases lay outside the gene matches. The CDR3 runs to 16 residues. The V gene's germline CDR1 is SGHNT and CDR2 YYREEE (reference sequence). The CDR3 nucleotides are TGTGCCAGCAGCGTGTCCGGGCGAGGGGGCAACACTGAAGCTTTCTTT. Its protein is CASSVSGRGGNTEAFF. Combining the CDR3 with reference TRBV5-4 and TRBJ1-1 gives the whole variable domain ETGVTQSPTHLIKTRGQQVTLRCSSQSGHNTVSWYQQALGQGPQFIFQYYREEENGRGNFPPRFSGLQFPNYSSELNVNALELDDSALYLCASSVSGRGGNTEAFFGQGTRLTVV.

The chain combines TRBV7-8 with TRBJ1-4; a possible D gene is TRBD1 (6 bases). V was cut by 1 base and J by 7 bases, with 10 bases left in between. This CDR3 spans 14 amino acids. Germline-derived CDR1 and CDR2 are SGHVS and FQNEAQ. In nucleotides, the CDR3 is TGTGCCAGCAGCTTAGAGGGGGACCGTGAAAAACTGTTTTTT. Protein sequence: CASSLEGDREKLFF.

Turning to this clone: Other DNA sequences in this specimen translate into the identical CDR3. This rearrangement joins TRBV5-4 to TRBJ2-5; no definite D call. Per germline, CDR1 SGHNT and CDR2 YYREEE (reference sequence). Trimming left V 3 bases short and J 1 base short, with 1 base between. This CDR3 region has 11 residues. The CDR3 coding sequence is TGTGCCAGCAGCTCCCAAGAGACCCAGTACTTC. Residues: CASSSQETQYF. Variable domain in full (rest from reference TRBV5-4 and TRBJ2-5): ETGVTQSPTHLIKTRGQQVTLRCSSQSGHNTVSWYQQALGQGPQFIFQYYREEENGRGNFPPRFSGLQFPNYSSELNVNALELDDSALYLCASSSQETQYFGPGTRLLVL.